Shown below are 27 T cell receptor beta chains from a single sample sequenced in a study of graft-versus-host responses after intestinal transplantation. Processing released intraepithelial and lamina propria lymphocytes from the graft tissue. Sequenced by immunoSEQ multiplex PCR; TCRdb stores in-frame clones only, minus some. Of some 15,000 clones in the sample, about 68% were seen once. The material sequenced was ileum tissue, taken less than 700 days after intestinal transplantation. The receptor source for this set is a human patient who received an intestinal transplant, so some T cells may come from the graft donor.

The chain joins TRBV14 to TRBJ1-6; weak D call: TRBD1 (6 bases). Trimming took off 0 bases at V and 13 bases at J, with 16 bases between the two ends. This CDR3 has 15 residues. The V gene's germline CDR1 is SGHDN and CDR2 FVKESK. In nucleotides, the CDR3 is TGTGCCAGCAGCCAAGATGGAAACAGGGCGTACCCCCTCCACTTT. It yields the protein CASSQDGNRAYPLHF.

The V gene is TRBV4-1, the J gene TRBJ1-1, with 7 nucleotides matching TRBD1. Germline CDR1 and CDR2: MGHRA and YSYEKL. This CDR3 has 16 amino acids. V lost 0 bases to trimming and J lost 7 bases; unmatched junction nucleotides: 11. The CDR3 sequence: CASSQDYRTGGFEAFF. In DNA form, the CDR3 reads TGCGCCAGCAGCCAAGATTACCGGACAGGAGGCTTTGAAGCTTTCTTT.

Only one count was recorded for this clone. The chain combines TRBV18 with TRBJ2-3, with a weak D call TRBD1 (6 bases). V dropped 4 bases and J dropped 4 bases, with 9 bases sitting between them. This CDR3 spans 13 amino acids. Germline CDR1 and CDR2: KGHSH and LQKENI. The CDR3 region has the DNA TGTGCCAGCTCACTTACAGGGTCAGATACGCAGTATTTT. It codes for CASSLTGSDTQYF.

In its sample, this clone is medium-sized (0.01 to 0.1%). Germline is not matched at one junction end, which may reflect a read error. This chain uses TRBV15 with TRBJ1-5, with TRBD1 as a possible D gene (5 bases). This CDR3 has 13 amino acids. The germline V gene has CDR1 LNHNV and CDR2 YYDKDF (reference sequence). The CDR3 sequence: CATSRDPWGRLYF. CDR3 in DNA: TGTGCCACCAGCAGAGATCCGTGGGGCCGCCTGTATTTT.

CDR3 DNA: TGTGCCAGCTCACCCTCCGGGACAGGGATCGATGAGCAGTTCTTC. Encoded protein: CASSPSGTGIDEQFF. The gene calls are TRBV18 and TRBJ2-1, with 9 bases identical to TRBD1. The CDR3 totals 15 residues. The germline gives CDR1 KGHSH, CDR2 LQKENI. Trimming at V came to 3 bases and at J to 8 bases, leaving 8 bases not matched to a gene.

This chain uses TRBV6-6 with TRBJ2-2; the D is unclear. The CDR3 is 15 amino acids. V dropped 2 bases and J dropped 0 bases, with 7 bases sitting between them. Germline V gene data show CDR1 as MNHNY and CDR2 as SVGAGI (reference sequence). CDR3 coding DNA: TGTGCCAGCAGTTACGGGCAGGCGAACACCGGGGAGCTGTTTTTT. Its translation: CASSYGQANTGELFF.

The CDR3 loop reads CASSPLLGGVFYNEQFF. CDR3 nucleotides: TGTGCCAGCTCACCACTCCTGGGGGGGGTCTTCTACAATGAGCAGTTCTTC. The chain recombines TRBV18 with TRBJ2-1; 7 nucleotides align to TRBD2. Germline assignment: CDR1 KGHSH and CDR2 LQKENI. The CDR3 loop spans 17 amino acids. With 1 base clipped from V and 3 bases from J, the junction kept 9 bases outside the gene matches.

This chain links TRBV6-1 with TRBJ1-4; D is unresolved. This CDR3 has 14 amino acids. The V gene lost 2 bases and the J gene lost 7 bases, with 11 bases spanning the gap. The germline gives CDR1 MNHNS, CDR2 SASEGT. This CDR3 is CASSELRVGEKLFF. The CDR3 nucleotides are TGTGCCAGCAGTGAACTCCGGGTTGGTGAAAAACTGTTTTTT.

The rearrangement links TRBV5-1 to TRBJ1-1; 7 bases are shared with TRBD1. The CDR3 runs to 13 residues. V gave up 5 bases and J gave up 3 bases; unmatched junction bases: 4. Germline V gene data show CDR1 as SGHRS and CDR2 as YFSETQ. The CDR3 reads CASREGADTEAFF. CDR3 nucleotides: TGCGCCAGCAGAGAGGGGGCCGACACTGAAGCTTTCTTT.

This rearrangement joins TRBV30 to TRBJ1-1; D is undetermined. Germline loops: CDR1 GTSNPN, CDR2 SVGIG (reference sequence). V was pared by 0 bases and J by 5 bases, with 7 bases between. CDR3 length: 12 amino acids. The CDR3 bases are TGTGCCTGGAGTGTGAAGGAGACTGAAGCTTTCTTT. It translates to CAWSVKETEAFF.

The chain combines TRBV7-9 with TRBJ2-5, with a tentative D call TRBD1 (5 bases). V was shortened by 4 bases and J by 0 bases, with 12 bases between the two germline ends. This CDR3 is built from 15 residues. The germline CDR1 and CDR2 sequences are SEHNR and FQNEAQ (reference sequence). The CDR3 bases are TGTGCCAGCAGCTCGACAGAATCGTACCAAGAGACCCAGTACTTC. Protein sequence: CASSSTESYQETQYF.

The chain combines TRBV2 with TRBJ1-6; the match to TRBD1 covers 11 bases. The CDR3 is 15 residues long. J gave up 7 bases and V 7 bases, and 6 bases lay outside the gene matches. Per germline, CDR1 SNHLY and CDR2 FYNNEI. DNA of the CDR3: TGTGCCAGCACCCTCTGGGACAGGGGGAATTCACCCCTCCACTTT. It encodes CASTLWDRGNSPLHF.

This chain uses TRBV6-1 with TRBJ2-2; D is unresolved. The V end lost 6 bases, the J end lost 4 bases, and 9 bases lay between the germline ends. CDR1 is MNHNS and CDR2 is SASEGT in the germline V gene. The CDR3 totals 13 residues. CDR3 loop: CASSLVGTGELFF. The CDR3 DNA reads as TGTGCCAGCAGCCTAGTAGGCACCGGGGAGCTGTTTTTT.

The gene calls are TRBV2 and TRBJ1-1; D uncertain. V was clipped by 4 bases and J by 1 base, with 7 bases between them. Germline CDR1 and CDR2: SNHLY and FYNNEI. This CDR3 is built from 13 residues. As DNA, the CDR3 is TGTGCCAGCAGTGGCGCTGAGAACACTGAAGCTTTCTTT. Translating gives CASSGAENTEAFF.

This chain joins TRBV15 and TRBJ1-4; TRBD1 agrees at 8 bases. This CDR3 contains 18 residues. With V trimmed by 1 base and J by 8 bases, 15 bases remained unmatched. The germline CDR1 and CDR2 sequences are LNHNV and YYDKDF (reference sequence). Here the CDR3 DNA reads TGTGCCACCAGCAGAGCTTGGGAACAGGGGGGAGACCGCGAAAAACTGTTTTTT. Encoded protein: CATSRAWEQGGDREKLFF. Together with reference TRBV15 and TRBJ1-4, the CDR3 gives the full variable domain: DAMVIQNPRYQVTQFGKPVTLSCSQTLNHNVMYWYQQKSSQAPKLLFHYYDKDFNNEADTPDNFQSRRPNTSFCFLDIRSPGLGDTAMYLCATSRAWEQGGDREKLFFGSGTQLSVL.

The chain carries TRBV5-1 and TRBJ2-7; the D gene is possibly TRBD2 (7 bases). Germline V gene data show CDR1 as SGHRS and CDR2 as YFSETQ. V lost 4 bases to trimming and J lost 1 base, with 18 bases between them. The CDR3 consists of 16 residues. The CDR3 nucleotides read TGCGCCAGCAGCCCAAACGTCGCGGGGGCGTCCTACGAGCAGTACTTC. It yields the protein CASSPNVAGASYEQYF.

The chain's CDR3 is CASSLERTGELFF. Here the CDR3 DNA reads TGTGCCAGCAGCTTAGAGCGGACCGGGGAGCTGTTTTTT. This chain links TRBV7-2 with TRBJ2-2; tentative D call: TRBD2 (5 bases). V was pared by 1 base and J by 5 bases, with 5 bases between. This CDR3 is 13 amino acids long. Germline CDR1 reads SGHTA; CDR2 reads FQGNSA.

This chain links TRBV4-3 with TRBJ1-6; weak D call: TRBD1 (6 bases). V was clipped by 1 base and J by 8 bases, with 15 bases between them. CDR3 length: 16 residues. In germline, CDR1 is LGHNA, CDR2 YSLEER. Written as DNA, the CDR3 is TGCGCCAGCAGCCAAGCCCGGGACACCACCTATTCACCCCTCCACTTT. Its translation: CASSQARDTTYSPLHF.

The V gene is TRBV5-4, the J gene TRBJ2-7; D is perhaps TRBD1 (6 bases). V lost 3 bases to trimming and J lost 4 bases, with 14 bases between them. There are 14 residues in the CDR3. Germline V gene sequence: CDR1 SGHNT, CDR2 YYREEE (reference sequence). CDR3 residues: CASSYDRLQYEQYF. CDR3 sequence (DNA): TGTGCCAGCAGCTATGACAGGTTACAATACGAGCAGTACTTC.

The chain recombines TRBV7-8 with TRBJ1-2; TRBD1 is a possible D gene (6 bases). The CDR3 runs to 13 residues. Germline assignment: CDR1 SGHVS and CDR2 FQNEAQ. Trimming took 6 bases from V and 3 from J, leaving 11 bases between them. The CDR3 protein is CASSYRVDYGYTF. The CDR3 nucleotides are TGTGCCAGCAGTTACAGGGTTGACTATGGCTACACCTTC.

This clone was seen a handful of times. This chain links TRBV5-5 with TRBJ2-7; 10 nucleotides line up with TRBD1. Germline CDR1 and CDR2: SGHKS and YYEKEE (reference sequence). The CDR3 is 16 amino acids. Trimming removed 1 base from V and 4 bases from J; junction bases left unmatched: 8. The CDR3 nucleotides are TGTGCCAGCAGCTTGCTTATTGGACAGGGGGATTACGAGCAGTACTTC. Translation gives CASSLLIGQGDYEQYF.

CDR3 coding DNA: TGCGCCAGCGGACTGGACAGCGAATATGGCTACACCTTC. Its translation: CASGLDSEYGYTF. The rearrangement joins TRBV5-1 to TRBJ1-2; tentatively, D is TRBD1 (6 bases). The germline V and J ends were trimmed by 7 bases and 5 bases, with 15 bases remaining between them. The V gene's germline CDR1 is SGHRS and CDR2 YFSETQ. The CDR3 loop spans 13 amino acids.

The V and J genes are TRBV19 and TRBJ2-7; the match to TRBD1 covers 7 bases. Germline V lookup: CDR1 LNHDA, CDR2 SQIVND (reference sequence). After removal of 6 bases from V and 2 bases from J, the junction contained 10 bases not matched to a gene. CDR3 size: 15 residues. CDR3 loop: CASSFAIGTAYEQYF. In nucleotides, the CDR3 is TGTGCCAGTAGCTTTGCGATCGGGACAGCCTACGAGCAGTACTTC.

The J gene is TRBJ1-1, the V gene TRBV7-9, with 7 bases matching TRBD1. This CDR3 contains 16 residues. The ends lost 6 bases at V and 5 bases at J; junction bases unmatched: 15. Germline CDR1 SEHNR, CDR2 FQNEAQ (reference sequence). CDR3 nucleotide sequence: TGTGCCAGCAGTTTCTCACCCCGGACAGGTGTGACTGAAGCTTTCTTT. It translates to CASSFSPRTGVTEAFF.

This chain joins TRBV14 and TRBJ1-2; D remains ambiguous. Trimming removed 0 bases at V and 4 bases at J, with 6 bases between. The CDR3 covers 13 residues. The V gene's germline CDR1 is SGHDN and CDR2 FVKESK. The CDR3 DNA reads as TGTGCCAGCAGCCAAGAGCAGTTCTATGGCTACACCTTC. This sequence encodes CASSQEQFYGYTF.

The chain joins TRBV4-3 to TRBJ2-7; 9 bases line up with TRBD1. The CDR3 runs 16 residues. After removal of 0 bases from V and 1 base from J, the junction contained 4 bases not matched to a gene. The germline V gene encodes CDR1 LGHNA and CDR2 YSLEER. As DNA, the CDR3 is TGCGCCAGCAGCCAAGACGTACAGGGGGCGTCCTACGAGCAGTACTTC. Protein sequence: CASSQDVQGASYEQYF.

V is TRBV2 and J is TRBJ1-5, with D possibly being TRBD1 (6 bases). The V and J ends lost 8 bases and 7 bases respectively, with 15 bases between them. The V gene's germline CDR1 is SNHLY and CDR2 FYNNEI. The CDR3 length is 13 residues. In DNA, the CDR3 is TGTGCCAGCGAACAGGGTGACAGGCAGCCCCAGCATTTT. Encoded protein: CASEQGDRQPQHF.